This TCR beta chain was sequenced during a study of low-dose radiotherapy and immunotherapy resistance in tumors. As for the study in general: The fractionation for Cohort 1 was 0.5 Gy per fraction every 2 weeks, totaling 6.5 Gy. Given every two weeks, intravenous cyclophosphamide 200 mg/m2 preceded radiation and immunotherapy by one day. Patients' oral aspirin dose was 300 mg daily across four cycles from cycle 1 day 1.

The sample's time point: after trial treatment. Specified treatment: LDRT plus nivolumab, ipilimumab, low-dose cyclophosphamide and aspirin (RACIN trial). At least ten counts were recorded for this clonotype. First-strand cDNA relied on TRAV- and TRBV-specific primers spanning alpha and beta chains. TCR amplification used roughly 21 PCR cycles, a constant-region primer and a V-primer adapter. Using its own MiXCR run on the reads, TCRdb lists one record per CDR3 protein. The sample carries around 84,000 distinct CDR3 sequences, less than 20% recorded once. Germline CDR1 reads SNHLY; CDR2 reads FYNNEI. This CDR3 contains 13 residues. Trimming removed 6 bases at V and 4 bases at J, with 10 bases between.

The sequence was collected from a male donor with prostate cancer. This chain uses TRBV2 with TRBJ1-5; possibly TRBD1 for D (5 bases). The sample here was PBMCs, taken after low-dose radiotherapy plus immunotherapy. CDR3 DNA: TGTGCCAGCAGCGGGGCTGGGAATCAGCCCCAGCATTTT. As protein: CASSGAGNQPQHF.